The entry that follows covers one T cell receptor (beta chain) sequence. Its specificity is not known. The data were taken from a study of cytomegalovirus exposure and HLA in healthy donors. In the study overall: It was reported in a later analysis that the 95 to 150 validation repertoires used the same platform as the approximately 620 first-cohort repertoires. Overall study findings and caveats: Cytomegalovirus-associated status was assigned to about 180 TCR beta chains.

Repertoires were generated with immunoSEQ multiplex PCR, while TCRdb's copy carries only in-frame clones and drops some. The sample shows roughly 71,000 clones, 94% of them seen only once. The CDR3 is 13 residues long. The V segment lost 5 bases and the J segment 4 bases; nucleotides outside the gene matches: 4. The germline CDR1 and CDR2 sequences are SGHTA and FQGNSA. The rearrangement joins TRBV7-2 to TRBJ2-5, with 7 bases lining up with TRBD2. Sequencing was done on a sample of PBMCs. This receptor was obtained from a woman younger than 30 in good health and CMV-seronegative. CDR3 DNA: TGTGCCAGCAGCATCTGGGAGGGAGAGACCCAGTACTTC. This translates into CASSIWEGETQYF.